The T cell receptor (beta chain) described here comes from a study of HIV-infected patients and healthy controls. As to this clonotype: With a much larger clone just one base away, this may be a read error.

The repertoire came from unfractionated whole blood and reflected all unsorted peripheral T cells. Around 530 ng RNA was reverse transcribed with alpha and beta constant-region primers. Using multiplexing indices, alpha and beta chain libraries were generated apart by chain-specific third strand synthesis. Via MiXCR, TCRdb re-called the 5' RACE reads, giving one row per CDR3 protein. The sample includes approximately 7,600 distinct CDR3 sequences, more than 8.5% of them seen just once. Germline assignment: CDR1 SEHNR and CDR2 FQNEAQ (reference sequence). CDR3 size: 14 residues. V was pared by 7 bases and J by 1 base, with 13 bases between.

The V gene is TRBV7-9, the J gene TRBJ1-2, with no clear D. The receptor was isolated from an adult with HIV infection. The material was blood, obtained before antiretroviral therapy. The chain's CDR3 is CASTPGRINYGYTF. CDR3 DNA sequence: TGTGCCAGCACCCCCGGACGGATTAACTATGGCTACACCTTC.